Presented here are 19 T cell receptor beta chains from one specimen sequenced in a study of blood T cell repertoires in COVID-19. TCRdb's table, derived via immunoSEQ multiplex PCR, lists solely in-frame clones and lacks some. In the table there are some 14,000 clones, 83% of which are singletons. The sequencing sample was made of peripheral blood. The origin of the receptors is a woman aged 55-70 years with acute or convalescent COVID-19.

The J gene is TRBJ2-1, the V gene TRBV6-5; 14 bases line up with TRBD2. V was pared by 5 bases and J by 12 bases, with 6 bases of the junction left unmatched. Germline V gives CDR1 MNHEY, CDR2 SVGAGI. The CDR3 is made up of 14 amino acids. The CDR3 sequence is CASSIRTSGGLQFF. CDR3 sequence (DNA): TGTGCCAGCAGTATCCGGACTAGCGGGGGGCTGCAGTTCTTC.

The CDR3 DNA reads TGTGCCAGCAGTTGGGGACGGTCCGGGGGTCAGCCCCAGCATTTT. Translating gives CASSWGRSGGQPQHF. The gene calls are TRBV3-1 (or the pseudogene TRBV3-2) and TRBJ1-5; maybe TRBD1 (5 bases). Per germline, CDR1 LGHDT and CDR2 YNNKEL (reference sequence). V was trimmed by 6 bases and J by 6 bases, leaving 18 bases between them. This CDR3 spans 15 amino acids.

This clone was detected once. The chain uses TRBV28 and TRBJ2-1; 9 positions agree with TRBD2. Trimming removed 6 bases from V and 2 bases from J; junction bases left unmatched: 5. CDR1 and CDR2 (germline): MDHEN, SYDVKM. The CDR3 totals 15 residues. As DNA, the CDR3 is TGTGCCAGCAGAGCAGCGGGAGGTACCTACAATGAGCAGTTCTTC. Translated: CASRAAGGTYNEQFF.

The chain uses TRBV30 and TRBJ1-2, with no clear D. Germline loops: CDR1 GTSNPN, CDR2 SVGIG (reference sequence). The CDR3 totals 14 residues. Between the trimmed V and J ends, which lost 0 bases and 0 bases, there was a span of 8 bases. The CDR3 here is CAWSVLGSNYGYTF. CDR3 bases: TGTGCCTGGAGTGTACTAGGCTCTAACTATGGCTACACCTTC.

This rearrangement joins TRBV25-1 to TRBJ2-7; 11 bases fit TRBD1. The germline gives CDR1 MGHDK, CDR2 SYGVNS. The V segment lost 3 bases and the J segment 3 bases; nucleotides outside the gene matches: 4. The CDR3 covers 15 residues. The CDR3 reads CASSDPGTGGYEQYF. The CDR3 DNA sequence: TGTGCCAGCAGTGACCCGGGGACAGGGGGCTACGAGCAGTACTTC.

This rearrangement joins TRBV7-2 to TRBJ2-2, with TRBD2 identical over 11 bases. V lost 1 base to trimming and J lost 0 bases; unmatched junction nucleotides: 4. The CDR3 runs 18 residues. Germline lookup yields CDR1 SGHTA and CDR2 FQGNSA. The CDR3 DNA reads TGTGCCAGCAGCTTAGATTTAGCGGGAGGGCCGAACACCGGGGAGCTGTTTTTT. This sequence encodes CASSLDLAGGPNTGELFF.

The V gene is TRBV6-1, the J gene TRBJ2-7; 12 bases match TRBD1. V lost 2 bases and J lost 4; bases outside the gene matches: 6. The CDR3 consists of 16 residues. The germline V gene encodes CDR1 MNHNS and CDR2 SASEGT. The CDR3 protein is CASSEPGQGAGYEQYF. CDR3 nucleotides: TGTGCCAGCAGTGAACCGGGACAGGGGGCGGGATACGAGCAGTACTTC.

The rearrangement joins TRBV10-2 to TRBJ2-3; 7 bases line up with TRBD2. CDR1 and CDR2 (germline): WSHSY, SAAADI. V lost 8 bases and J lost 2; bases outside the gene matches: 7. The CDR3 runs 14 residues. The CDR3 sequence: CASGGGPYTDTQYF. CDR3 nucleotides: TGCGCCAGCGGGGGGGGTCCCTACACAGATACGCAGTATTTT.

The chain links TRBV2 to TRBJ2-1; unclear D gene. The CDR3 runs to 11 residues. CDR1 is SNHLY, CDR2 FYNNEI, per germline. CDR3 amino acids: CLSSSYNEQFF. DNA for the CDR3: TGTCTCTCGAGCTCCTACAATGAGCAGTTCTTC. The full variable domain, with the rest looked up from reference TRBV2 and TRBJ2-1, is EPEVTQTPSHQVTQMGQEVILRCVPISNHLYFYWYRQILGQKVEFLVSFYNNEISEKSEIFDDQFSVERPDGSNFTLKIRSTKLEDSAMYFCLSSSYNEQFFGPGTRLTVL.

Here the CDR3 DNA reads TGTGCCAGTAGTATAGAGGTGTTAGATGCTGAAGCTTTCTTT. It encodes CASSIEVLDAEAFF. V is TRBV19 and J is TRBJ1-1; D uncertain. The CDR3 is 14 amino acids. Germline values: CDR1 LNHDA, CDR2 SQIVND (reference sequence). Trimming removed 0 bases from V and 6 bases from J, with 11 bases in between.

The genes are TRBV11-2 and TRBJ1-2; 8 bases fit TRBD1. CDR1 and CDR2 (germline): SGHAT, FQNNGV. The V segment lost 2 bases and the J segment 4 bases; nucleotides outside the gene matches: 6. This CDR3 is 15 amino acids long. Written as DNA, the CDR3 is TGTGCCAGCAGCTTATCAGGGGGCGGAGGCTATGGCTACACCTTC. Its protein product is CASSLSGGGGYGYTF.

The sample holds one count of this clone. This chain connects TRBV6-5 to TRBJ1-1; a weak D match, TRBD1 (5 bases). The CDR3 spans 13 residues. Germline loops: CDR1 MNHEY, CDR2 SVGAGI. Trimming stripped 7 bases from V and 1 base from J, with 10 bases between. CDR3 DNA: TGTGCCAGCACCTCGGACAAGAACACTGAAGCTTTCTTT. Protein: CASTSDKNTEAFF.

On this clone: Possible read error: a much larger clone is one base away. The chain joins TRBV5-1 to TRBJ1-6; D is possibly TRBD1 (5 bases). Germline assignment: CDR1 SGHRS and CDR2 YFSETQ. This CDR3 has 15 residues. The CDR3, as DNA: TGCGCCCGCAGCTCTGGGGGGGGAAATAATTCACCCCTCCACTTT. Translating gives CARSSGGGNNSPLHF.

CDR3 loop: CATSTTWSPGELFF. CDR3 nucleotides: TGTGCCACCTCGACGACCTGGAGTCCCGGGGAGCTGTTTTTT. The J gene is TRBJ2-2, the V gene TRBV24-1; D uncertain. This CDR3 spans 14 amino acids. The V gene's germline CDR1 is KGHDR and CDR2 SFDVKD. The ends were cut back, 9 bases at V and 6 bases at J, with 16 bases in the middle.

The chain is built from TRBV7-2 and TRBJ2-3; TRBD2 matches at 7 bases. The CDR3 totals 15 residues. V shed 5 bases and J 4 bases; nucleotides not matched to a gene: 9. Germline V gives CDR1 SGHTA, CDR2 FQGNSA. The CDR3 coding sequence is TGTGCCAGCAGCCTTCGGGCGGGAGACGCAGATACGCAGTATTTT. It is translated as CASSLRAGDADTQYF. The variable domain in full, completed from reference TRBV7-2 and TRBJ2-3, reads GAGVSQSPSNKVTEKGKDVELRCDPISGHTALYWYRQSLGQGLEFLIYFQGNSAPDKSGLPSDRFSAERTGGSVSTLTIQRTQQEDSAVYLCASSLRAGDADTQYFGPGTRLTVL.

This clone has only a few counts. The gene calls are TRBV6-5 and TRBJ1-6; D is possibly TRBD1 (5 bases). Germline values: CDR1 MNHEY, CDR2 SVGAGI. This CDR3 is 13 amino acids long. V lost 0 bases and J 14 bases, leaving 11 bases between the germline ends. This CDR3 is CASSYSTVASLHF. The DNA of the CDR3 is TGTGCCAGCAGTTACTCGACAGTGGCTTCCCTCCACTTT.

This clone has just a few counts. The chain is built from TRBV24-1 and TRBJ2-1, with TRBD1 matching 9 bases. After removal of 5 bases from V and 6 bases from J, the junction contained 10 bases not matched to a gene. Germline assignment: CDR1 KGHDR and CDR2 SFDVKD. The CDR3 spans 16 residues. The CDR3 is CATSAQTGGRGNEQFF. CDR3 DNA: TGTGCCACCAGTGCCCAAACAGGGGGCCGGGGCAATGAGCAGTTCTTC.

This clone has a handful of counts. The chain employs TRBV5-4 and TRBJ2-7; D gene ambiguous. The V and J ends lost 1 base and 3 bases respectively, with 8 bases between them. From germline, CDR1 is SGHNT and CDR2 YYREEE (reference sequence). This CDR3 is 13 amino acids long. CDR3 loop: CASSLSTGYEQYF. Here the CDR3 DNA reads TGTGCCAGCAGCTTGTCGACTGGCTACGAGCAGTACTTC.

V gene TRBV3-1 (or the pseudogene TRBV3-2) combines with J gene TRBJ2-3, with D unclear. V gave up 0 bases and J gave up 0 bases, with 7 bases separating them. Germline values: CDR1 LGHDT, CDR2 YNNKEL (reference sequence). This CDR3 region has 15 residues. The CDR3 region is CASSQDSYSTDTQYF. The DNA of the CDR3 is TGTGCCAGCAGCCAAGATAGCTACAGCACAGATACGCAGTATTTT.